This passage covers 16 T cell receptor beta chains from one sample sequenced in a study of cytomegalovirus exposure and HLA in healthy donors. The PCR was carried out with 60 Vbeta primers and 13 Jbeta primers. Here immunoSEQ multiplex PCR was the method, and the copy in TCRdb shows in-frame clones only, minus some. The repertoire holds 100,000 or so clones, with 65% to 80% as singletons. Sequencing input: PBMCs. The receptors were sampled from a man between 40 and 49 years old in good health and CMV-seropositive.

This chain links TRBV7-8 with TRBJ2-7, with D possibly TRBD1 on 6 matching bases. The V end lost 5 bases, the J end lost 1 base, and 12 bases lay between the germline ends. The CDR3 runs to 14 residues. Germline CDR1 is SGHVS and CDR2 is FQNEAQ. CDR3 DNA: TGTGCCAGCAGCCCCCAGGGGTCTTCCTACGAGCAGTACTTC. It codes for CASSPQGSSYEQYF. The full variable domain, rest sourced from reference TRBV7-8 and TRBJ2-7, is GAGVSQSPRYKVAKRGQDVALRCDPISGHVSLFWYQQALGQGPEFLTYFQNEAQLDKSGLPSDRFFAERPEGSVSTLKIQRTQQEDSAVYLCASSPQGSSYEQYFGPGTRLTVT.

This rearrangement joins TRBV7-2 to TRBJ2-1; maybe TRBD1 (7 bases). Trimming pared 5 bases from V and 6 bases from J, leaving 17 bases between. The CDR3 loop spans 15 amino acids. Germline CDR1 reads SGHTA; CDR2 reads FQGNSA. CDR3 residues: CASSDRVSGVNEQFF. In DNA form, the CDR3 reads TGTGCCAGCAGCGACAGGGTTTCGGGGGTCAATGAGCAGTTCTTC. Full variable domain (rest looked up from reference TRBV7-2 and TRBJ2-1): GAGVSQSPSNKVTEKGKDVELRCDPISGHTALYWYRQSLGQGLEFLIYFQGNSAPDKSGLPSDRFSAERTGGSVSTLTIQRTQQEDSAVYLCASSDRVSGVNEQFFGPGTRLTVL.

The V gene is TRBV2, the J gene TRBJ1-5; TRBD1 is a possible D gene (5 bases). This CDR3 is 14 amino acids long. V was pared by 5 bases and J by 0 bases, with 8 bases between. Germline CDR1 is SNHLY and CDR2 is FYNNEI. The CDR3 DNA is TGTGCCAGCAGTACCGACAGTAGCAATCAGCCCCAGCATTTT. Its protein is CASSTDSSNQPQHF. Drawing the rest from reference TRBV2 and TRBJ1-5, the complete variable domain is EPEVTQTPSHQVTQMGQEVILRCVPISNHLYFYWYRQILGQKVEFLVSFYNNEISEKSEIFDDQFSVERPDGSNFTLKIRSTKLEDSAMYFCASSTDSSNQPQHFGDGTRLSIL.

The V gene is TRBV7-8, the J gene TRBJ2-7; 7 bases map to TRBD1. This CDR3 comprises 14 residues. J was trimmed by 3 bases and V by 5 bases; bases with no gene match: 7. Per the germline V gene, CDR1 is SGHVS and CDR2 is FQNEAQ. CDR3 coding DNA: TGTGCCAGCAGCGCGTCCGGGACAGACTACGAGCAGTACTTC. It is translated as CASSASGTDYEQYF.

A note on this clone: This likely came from a read error, as a far larger clone is one base away. The chain joins TRBV7-9 to TRBJ2-1; TRBD2 aligns across 10 bases. The CDR3 has 16 residues. CDR1 and CDR2 from the germline V gene are SEHNR and FQNEAQ (reference sequence). This CDR3 is CSSSWRSGGPYNEQFF. CDR3 in DNA: TGTTCCAGCAGCTGGCGTAGCGGGGGGCCCTACAATGAGCAGTTCTTC.

The chain has TRBV5-4 and TRBJ2-1; 12 nucleotides agree with TRBD1. Germline V CDR1 and CDR2: SGHNT, YYREEE (reference sequence). This CDR3 is built from 13 residues. The CDR3 loop reads CAGQGAGNNEQFF. The CDR3, as DNA: TGTGCGGGACAGGGGGCCGGCAACAATGAGCAGTTCTTC.

J is TRBJ2-2 and V is TRBV11-3; TRBD1 matches 9 bases. The CDR3 contains 15 residues. V was pared by 4 bases and J by 7 bases, with 7 bases of the junction left unmatched. CDR1 and CDR2 (germline): SGHNT, YENEEA. CDR3 DNA: TGTGCCAGCAGCTCTTGGACAGGGGTAGGCGGGGAGCTGTTTTTT. Protein sequence: CASSSWTGVGGELFF.

This clone was observed a few times. Other DNA sequences in this sample translate to the same CDR3. The V gene is TRBV2, the J gene TRBJ2-5, with D perhaps matching TRBD1 (6 bases). Between the trimmed V and J ends, which lost 6 bases and 5 bases, there was a span of 7 bases. Germline V gives CDR1 SNHLY, CDR2 FYNNEI. The CDR3 length is 11 residues. CDR3 DNA: TGTGCCAGCAGGCAGGGGGAGACCCAGTACTTC. Its translation: CASRQGETQYF.

This clone has only a few counts. The gene calls are TRBV5-8 and TRBJ2-3, with 7 bases aligning to TRBD1. Germline V CDR1 and CDR2: SGHTS, YDEGEE. This CDR3 is 15 amino acids long. With 4 bases clipped from V and 2 bases from J, the junction kept 7 bases outside the gene matches. CDR3 in DNA: TGTGCCAGCAGCAGGGGGCGGGTATCCACAGATACGCAGTATTTT. Protein: CASSRGRVSTDTQYF. The full variable domain, rest sourced from reference TRBV5-8 and TRBJ2-3, is EAGVTQSPTHLIKTRGQQATLRCSPISGHTSVYWYQQALGLGLQFLLWYDEGEERNRGNFPPRFSGRQFPNYSSELNVNALELEDSALYLCASSRGRVSTDTQYFGPGTRLTVL.

The chain has TRBV6-5 and TRBJ1-1, with 7 bases that match TRBD1. With V trimmed by 2 bases and J by 0 bases, 3 bases remained unmatched. Germline V gene data show CDR1 as MNHEY and CDR2 as SVGAGI. This CDR3 contains 15 residues. The CDR3 bases are TGTGCCAGCAGTTACCTCAGGGGGGTGAACACTGAAGCTTTCTTT. Protein: CASSYLRGVNTEAFF.

The chain carries TRBV28 and TRBJ2-1; D uncertain. The ends were cut back, 6 bases at V and 7 bases at J, with 16 bases in the middle. Germline assignment: CDR1 MDHEN and CDR2 SYDVKM. The length of the CDR3 is 14 residues. The CDR3 DNA is TGTGCCAGCAGCCGATACCTTCAGGATAATGAGCAGTTCTTC. Protein sequence: CASSRYLQDNEQFF.

This chain joins TRBV4-1 and TRBJ2-7, with 7 nucleotides matching TRBD1. Germline trimming cut 0 bases from V and 2 bases from J; bases unmatched to any gene: 13. CDR1 is MGHRA and CDR2 is YSYEKL in the germline V gene. The CDR3 has 18 amino acids. CDR3 loop: CASSQEGDLYRGTYEQYF. The CDR3, as DNA: TGCGCCAGCAGCCAAGAGGGGGACCTTTACAGGGGCACCTACGAGCAGTACTTC.

The rearrangement links TRBV2 to TRBJ2-5; D ambiguous. Germline CDR1 and CDR2: SNHLY and FYNNEI. V shed 1 base and J shed 3 bases, with 6 bases lying between them. The CDR3 covers 13 residues. The CDR3, as DNA: TGTGCCAGCAGTGAAGATCAAAAAGAGACCCAGTACTTC. It codes for CASSEDQKETQYF.

The chain couples TRBV29-1 to TRBJ2-7, with 7 bases that match TRBD1. The CDR3 totals 12 residues. Germline V gene data show CDR1 as SQVTM and CDR2 as ANQGSEA. J gave up 3 bases and V 3 bases, and 2 bases lay outside the gene matches. CDR3 sequence: CSVEGQSYEQYF. Here the CDR3 DNA reads TGCAGCGTTGAGGGACAGAGCTACGAGCAGTACTTC.

This chain joins TRBV9 and TRBJ1-4, with D tentatively TRBD1 (6 bases). The V and J ends lost 2 bases and 3 bases respectively, with 8 bases between them. Germline CDR1 SGDLS, CDR2 YYNGEE. The CDR3 extends over 14 amino acids. The CDR3 DNA is TGTGCCAGCAGCGTCAAGGGGGCTAATGAAAAACTGTTTTTT. Translating it yields CASSVKGANEKLFF. The full variable domain, in which reference TRBV9 and TRBJ1-4 provide the parts outside the CDR3, is DSGVTQTPKHLITATGQRVTLRCSPRSGDLSVYWYQQSLDQGLQFLIQYYNGEERAKGNILERFSAQQFPDLHSELNLSSLELGDSALYFCASSVKGANEKLFFGSGTQLSVL.

The rearrangement joins TRBV10-2 to TRBJ2-5; TRBD2 aligns across 8 bases. From germline, CDR1 is WSHSY and CDR2 SAAADI. This CDR3 spans 14 amino acids. V was clipped by 6 bases and J by 4 bases; unmatched bases: 7. The CDR3 nucleotides are TGCGCCAGCAGCCTGGGACTAGGTCTAGAGACCCAGTACTTC. Amino acids: CASSLGLGLETQYF.